The present entry profiles one T cell receptor (beta chain) with its context. Which antigen it targets is not known. No base qualities exist here, and no much larger clone lies one base off it. The data originate from a study of OX40 agonist ivuxolimab in advanced cancers. Describing the broader study: Ivuxolimab was a fully human IgG2 agonistic monoclonal antibody targeting the costimulatory receptor OX40 (CD134). In the dose-escalation cohort, around four fifths of patients were male, and the mean age was approximately 55 years, with a range of about 20 to 79. Of the approximately 54 dose-escalation patients, hepatocellular carcinoma was present in approximately 20, melanoma in approximately 15, renal cell carcinoma in 9 and head and neck cancer in 9. Patients were allowed to have had prior anti-PD-1, anti-PD-L1 or anti-CTLA-4 therapy, and 30% to 40% of the dose-escalation patients had been treated with checkpoint inhibitors. The paper describes the monotherapy dose-escalation part (N of about 52 patients) of the phase I trial of ivuxolimab. Partial responses were achieved by three dose-escalation patients, of whom one had hepatocellular carcinoma and two had cutaneous melanoma. Peripheral TCRbeta sequencing aimed to test whether ivuxolimab altered TCR sequence diversity and caused clonal T-cell expansion. Intravenous ivuxolimab was administered to patients every 2 weeks at six dose levels: 0.01, 0.1, 0.3, 1.5, 3 and 10 mg/kg.

The CDR3, cysteine through phenylalanine, is 14 amino acids long. CDR3 DNA is the only sequence kept; it has 42 bases, read in frame from the first base. From a lookup of the germline V gene, CDR1 and CDR2 are SGHRS and YFSETQ. At the junction V is shortened by 1 base and J by 5 bases; bases outside the gene matches: 3. Study-wide conclusions, independent of this receptor: Low levels of normalized T-cell clonal expansion were also seen in some nonresponding patients. After ivuxolimab, more expanded clones were found on average in CD8+ T cells than in CD4+ T cells. Clonal expansion of both CD4+ and CD8+ blood T cells was observed from baseline to week 6 at doses 0.1 to 3.0 mg/kg. The antigen specificity of the peripheral T cells that underwent clonal expansion was not determined. In the 0.1-3.0 mg/kg groups, partial responders were among the patients with the lowest normalized peripheral clonal expansion, particularly in CD8+ T cells.

Patients with autoimmune disease history or receiving systemic immunosuppression were excluded from the trial. Peripheral blood for TCR sequencing was collected from all dose cohorts at baseline, on cycle 4 day 1, and on cycle 7 day 1. The samples were taken from a phase I, first-in-human, multicenter, open-label dose-escalation trial of ivuxolimab. Adults with locally advanced or metastatic head and neck squamous cell, hepatocellular, melanoma or renal cell carcinoma were enrolled in the trial. Before TCR sequencing, CD4+ T cells and CD8+ T cells from peripheral blood were sorted into separate populations. Genomic DNA was extracted from sorted cells for sequencing of the TCRbeta CDR3 region. TCRbeta CDR3 regions were sequenced using the immunoSEQ Assay. Sourced from immuneACCESS, this table was stored by TCRdb with only in-frame sequences that have V and J called. A share of the clones is absent; for the studies checked, an unresolved V gene accounts for under half, and the remainder has no known explanation. The sample data list 45,000 to 60,000 clones, and roughly nine tenths of these were observed just once. Roughly an eighth of the sample belongs to the ten largest clones.

This clonotype was obtained from an adult with an advanced solid tumor such as melanoma, head and neck, liver or kidney cancer. Sequenced material: CD4+ or CD8+ T cells sorted from blood, taken in a trial of the OX40 agonist ivuxolimab. The chain joins TRBV5-1 to TRBJ2-4; TRBD1 fits 7 bases in the junction. The CDR3 loop reads CASSLRGQQNIQYF. The DNA sequence is as follows: TGCGCCAGCAGCTTGAGGGGGCAACAAAACATTCAGTACTTC.